This T cell receptor (beta chain) was sequenced during a study of response to subunit inactivated influenza vaccine. The study's findings and limits: The authors put forward the suggestion that each seasonal influenza vaccination may bring in only a limited number of new T cells.

Regarding this clonotype: Its antigen is unidentified.

The V gene end was trimmed by 4 bases and the J gene end by 5 bases; junction bases not matched to a gene: 5. Germline V CDR1 and CDR2: DFQATT, SNEGSKA (reference sequence). This CDR3 spans 12 amino acids. TCRdb analysed the RT-PCR reads with MiXCR anew, one entry per CDR3 protein. The sample has 500,000 to 600,000 distinct CDR3 sequences; 16% are singletons. Material: CD4+ T cells sorted from PBMCs, obtained around 25 months after vaccination. The source is a man between 50 and 70 years old who received an inactivated influenza vaccine. This chain joins TRBV20-1 and TRBJ2-7; TRBD1 matches at 7 bases. The CDR3 loop is CSAMTGRHEQYF. The CDR3 bases are TGCAGTGCTATGACAGGGCGCCACGAGCAGTACTTC.